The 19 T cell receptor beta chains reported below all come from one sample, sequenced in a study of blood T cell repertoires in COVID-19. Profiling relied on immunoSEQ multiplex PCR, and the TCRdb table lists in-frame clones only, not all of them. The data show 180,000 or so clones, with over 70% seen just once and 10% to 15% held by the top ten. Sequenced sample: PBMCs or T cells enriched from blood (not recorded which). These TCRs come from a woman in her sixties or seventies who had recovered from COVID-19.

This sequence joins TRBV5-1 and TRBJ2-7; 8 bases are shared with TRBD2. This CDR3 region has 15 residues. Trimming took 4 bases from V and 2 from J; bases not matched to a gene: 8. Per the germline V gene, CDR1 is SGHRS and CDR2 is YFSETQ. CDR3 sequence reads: CASSPRREGAYEQYF. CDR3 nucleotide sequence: TGCGCCAGCAGCCCAAGACGGGAGGGGGCCTACGAGCAGTACTTC.

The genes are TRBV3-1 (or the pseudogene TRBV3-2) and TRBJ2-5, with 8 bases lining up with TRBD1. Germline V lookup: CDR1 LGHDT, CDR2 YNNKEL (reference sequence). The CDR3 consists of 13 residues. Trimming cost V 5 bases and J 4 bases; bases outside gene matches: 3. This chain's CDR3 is CASSRDRGETQYF. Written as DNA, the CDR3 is TGTGCCAGCAGCAGAGACAGGGGAGAGACCCAGTACTTC.

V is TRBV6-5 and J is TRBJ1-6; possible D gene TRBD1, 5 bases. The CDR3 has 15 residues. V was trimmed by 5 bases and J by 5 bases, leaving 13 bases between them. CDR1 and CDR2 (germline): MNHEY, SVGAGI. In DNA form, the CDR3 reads TGTGCCAGCAGTCCATTTGCCAGGGATAATTCACCCCTCCACTTT. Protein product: CASSPFARDNSPLHF.

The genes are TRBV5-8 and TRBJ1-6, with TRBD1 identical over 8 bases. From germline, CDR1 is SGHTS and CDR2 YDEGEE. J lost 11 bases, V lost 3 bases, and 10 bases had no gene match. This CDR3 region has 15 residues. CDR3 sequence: CASSSTTGGRTPLHF. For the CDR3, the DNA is TGTGCCAGCAGCTCCACTACAGGGGGTAGGACACCCCTCCACTTT.

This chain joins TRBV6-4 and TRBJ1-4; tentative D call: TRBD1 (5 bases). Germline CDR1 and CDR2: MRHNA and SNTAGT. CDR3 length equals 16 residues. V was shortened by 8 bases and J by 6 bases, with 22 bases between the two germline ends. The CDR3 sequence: CASPDKRGTEHEKLFF. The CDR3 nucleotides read TGTGCCAGCCCTGATAAACGCGGGACGGAGCATGAAAAACTGTTTTTT.

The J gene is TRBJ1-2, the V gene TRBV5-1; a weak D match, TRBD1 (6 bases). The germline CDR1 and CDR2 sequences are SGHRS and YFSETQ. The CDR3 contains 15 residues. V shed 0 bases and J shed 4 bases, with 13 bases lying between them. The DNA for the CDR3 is TGCGCCAGCAGCTTGGGGGGGACAACCGTCTATGGCTACACCTTC. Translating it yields CASSLGGTTVYGYTF.

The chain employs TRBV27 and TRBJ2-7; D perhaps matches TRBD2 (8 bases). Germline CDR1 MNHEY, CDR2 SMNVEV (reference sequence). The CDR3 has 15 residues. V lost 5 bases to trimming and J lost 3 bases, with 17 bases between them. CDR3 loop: CASSNPTGTSYEQYF. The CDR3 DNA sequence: TGTGCCAGCAGTAATCCGACAGGGACTAGCTACGAGCAGTACTTC.

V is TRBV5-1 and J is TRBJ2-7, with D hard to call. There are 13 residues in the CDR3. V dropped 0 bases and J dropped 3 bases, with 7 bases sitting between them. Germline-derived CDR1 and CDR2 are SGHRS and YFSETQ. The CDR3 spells CASSLGHFYEQYF. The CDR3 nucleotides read TGCGCCAGCAGCTTGGGACACTTCTACGAGCAGTACTTC.

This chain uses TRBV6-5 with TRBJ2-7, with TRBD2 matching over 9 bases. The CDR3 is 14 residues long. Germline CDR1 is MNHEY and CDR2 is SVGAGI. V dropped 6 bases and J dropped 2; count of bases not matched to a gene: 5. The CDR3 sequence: CASREREVTYEQYF. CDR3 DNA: TGTGCCAGCAGGGAGCGGGAGGTAACCTACGAGCAGTACTTC.

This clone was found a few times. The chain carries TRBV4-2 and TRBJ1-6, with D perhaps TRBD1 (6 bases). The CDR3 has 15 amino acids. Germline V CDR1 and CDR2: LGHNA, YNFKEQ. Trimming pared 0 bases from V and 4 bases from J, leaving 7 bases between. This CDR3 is CASSQDQGYNSPLHF. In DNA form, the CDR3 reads TGTGCCAGCAGCCAAGACCAGGGGTATAATTCACCCCTCCACTTT.

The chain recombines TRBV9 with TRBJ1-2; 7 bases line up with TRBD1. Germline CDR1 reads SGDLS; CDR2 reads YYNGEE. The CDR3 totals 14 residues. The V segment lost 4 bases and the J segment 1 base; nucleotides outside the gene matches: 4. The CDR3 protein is CASSPGTDNYGYTF. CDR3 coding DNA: TGTGCCAGCAGCCCTGGGACAGATAACTATGGCTACACCTTC.

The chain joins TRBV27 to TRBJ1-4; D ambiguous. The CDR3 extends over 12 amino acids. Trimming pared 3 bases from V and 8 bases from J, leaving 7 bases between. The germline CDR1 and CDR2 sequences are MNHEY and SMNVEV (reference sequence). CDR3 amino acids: CASSFRGEKLFF. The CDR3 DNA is TGTGCCAGCAGTTTTCGAGGGGAAAAACTGTTTTTT. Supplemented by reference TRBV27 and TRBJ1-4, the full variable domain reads EAQVTQNPRYLITVTGKKLTVTCSQNMNHEYMSWYRQDPGLGLRQIYYSMNVEVTDKGDVPEGYKVSRKEKRNFPLILESPSPNQTSLYFCASSFRGEKLFFGSGTQLSVL.

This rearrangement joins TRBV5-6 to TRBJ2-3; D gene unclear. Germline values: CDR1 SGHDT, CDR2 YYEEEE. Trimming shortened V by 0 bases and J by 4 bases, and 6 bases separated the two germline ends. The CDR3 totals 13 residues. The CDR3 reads CASSLERADTQYF. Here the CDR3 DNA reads TGTGCCAGCAGCTTGGAACGGGCAGATACGCAGTATTTT.

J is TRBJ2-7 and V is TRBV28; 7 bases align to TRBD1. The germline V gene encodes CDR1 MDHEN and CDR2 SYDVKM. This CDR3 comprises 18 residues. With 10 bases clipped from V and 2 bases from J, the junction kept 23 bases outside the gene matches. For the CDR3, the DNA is TGTGCCACCCTAATTTTTAGGGGGCATCGCACAGGAACCTACGAGCAGTACTTC. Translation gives CATLIFRGHRTGTYEQYF.

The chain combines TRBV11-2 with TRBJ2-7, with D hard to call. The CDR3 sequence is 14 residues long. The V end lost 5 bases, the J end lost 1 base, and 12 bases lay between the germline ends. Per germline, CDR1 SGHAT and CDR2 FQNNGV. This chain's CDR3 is CASSPVRGSYEQYF. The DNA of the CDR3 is TGTGCCAGCAGCCCAGTACGCGGATCCTACGAGCAGTACTTC.

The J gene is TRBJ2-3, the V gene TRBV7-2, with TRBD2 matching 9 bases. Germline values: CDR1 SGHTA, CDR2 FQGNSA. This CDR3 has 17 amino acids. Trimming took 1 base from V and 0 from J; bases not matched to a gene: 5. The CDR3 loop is CASSLGASGVSTDTQYF. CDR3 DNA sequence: TGTGCCAGCAGCTTAGGGGCTAGCGGGGTTAGCACAGATACGCAGTATTTT. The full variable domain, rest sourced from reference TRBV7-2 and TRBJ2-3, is GAGVSQSPSNKVTEKGKDVELRCDPISGHTALYWYRQSLGQGLEFLIYFQGNSAPDKSGLPSDRFSAERTGGSVSTLTIQRTQQEDSAVYLCASSLGASGVSTDTQYFGPGTRLTVL.

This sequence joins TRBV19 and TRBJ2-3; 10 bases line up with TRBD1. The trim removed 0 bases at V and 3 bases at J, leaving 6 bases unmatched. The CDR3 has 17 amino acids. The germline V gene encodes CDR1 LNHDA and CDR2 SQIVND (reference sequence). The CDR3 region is CASSIDWGTGVTDTQYF. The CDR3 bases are TGTGCCAGTAGTATAGATTGGGGGACAGGGGTAACAGATACGCAGTATTTT.

CDR3 sequence: CASRPGLGNEKLFF. Written as DNA, the CDR3 is TGTGCCAGCAGACCAGGGCTCGGAAATGAAAAACTGTTTTTT. The V gene is TRBV27, the J gene TRBJ1-4, with TRBD1 as a possible D gene (5 bases). This CDR3 is built from 14 residues. Looked up from germline, CDR1 is MNHEY and CDR2 is SMNVEV (reference sequence). V was pared by 6 bases and J by 5 bases, with 13 bases between.

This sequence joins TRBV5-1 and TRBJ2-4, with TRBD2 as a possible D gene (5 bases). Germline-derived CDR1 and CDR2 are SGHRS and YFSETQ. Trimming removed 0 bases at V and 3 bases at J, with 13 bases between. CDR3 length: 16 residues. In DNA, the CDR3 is TGCGCCAGCAGCTTGGAAGGCGTTGGAGGCAAAAACATTCAGTACTTC. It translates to CASSLEGVGGKNIQYF. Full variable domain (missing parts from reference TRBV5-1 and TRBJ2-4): KAGVTQTPRYLIKTRGQQVTLSCSPISGHRSVSWYQQTPGQGLQFLFEYFSETQRNKGNFPGRFSGRQFSNSRSEMNVSTLELGDSALYLCASSLEGVGGKNIQYFGAGTRLSVL.